This T cell receptor beta chain came from a study of low-dose radiotherapy and immunotherapy resistance in tumors (dated by TCRdb to the early 2020s). About the investigation overall: In Cohort 1, each fraction delivered 0.5 Gy every 2 weeks, and the prescribed total PTV dose was 6.5 Gy. Patients were given nivolumab as a 240 mg flat dose every two weeks and ipilimumab at 1 mg/kg every six weeks, with both drugs delivered intravenously. Cyclophosphamide 200 mg/m2 was given intravenously every two weeks, one day before each radiation and immunotherapy administration. For Cohort 2, the dose was 1 Gy per fraction given every two weeks, adding up to 13 Gy in total across 26 weeks. Eight patients were included in the translational analysis, namely three from the first dose cohort plus the first five from the second dose cohort. Trial participants were not randomized into treatment groups. Starting on cycle 1 day 1, patients took 300 mg of aspirin by mouth once daily for four cycles.

This clonotype occurred once. The specificity of this receptor is unknown. A far larger clone is one base from this, pointing to a likely read error. The time point label, as the study defines it: after trial treatment. Read against the paper, the sample's treatment or condition label means: LDRT plus nivolumab, ipilimumab, low-dose cyclophosphamide and aspirin (RACIN trial). The donors came from RACIN, which was a single-arm phase I dose-escalation trial that paired nivolumab and ipilimumab with aspirin, low-dose cyclophosphamide and low-dose radiotherapy. Eligible patients had advanced, TIL-negative solid tumors. The sequencer listed for this sample is Illumina HiSeq 2500. Superscript III and a set of TRAV- and TRBV-specific primers were used to synthesize first-strand cDNA, so that both TCRalpha and TCRbeta chains were covered. TCRs were amplified with Phusion for around 19 PCR cycles, with a constant-region primer paired with the adapter attached to the V primers. The isolated mRNA was amplified using the MessageAmp II aRNA Amplification Kit, with in vitro transcription performed for about 15 hours at 37 degrees C. The Dynabeads mRNA DIRECT Purification Kit was used to isolate mRNA for TCR sequencing. A second approximately 25-cycle Phusion PCR added indexed Illumina adapters, and products were purified with AMPure XP beads. The study's processing was this. Custom Perl scripts pooled TCR sequences encoding the same protein, removed out-of-frame sequences and computed each clonotype's abundance. The analysis excluded TCR sequences that were supported by just one read. The metrics used to describe the repertoires included Shannon entropy, Gini index, clonality, richness, and the frequency of TCRs shared between repertoires. TCRdb trimmed the raw reads at Q25, called clones with MiXCR and kept productive beta chains. Rows with one shared CDR3 protein collapse into an entry with the most common genes and DNA. These V and J calls originate from TCRdb's pipeline instead of the authors' own analysis. A total of roughly 40,000 distinct CDR3 sequences appear in this sample, less than 30% of them only once. The top ten constitute over 9.5% of the sample.

This clonotype was obtained from a male donor with prostate cancer. This material consisted of PBMCs, taken after low-dose radiotherapy plus immunotherapy.

The sequence in DNA is TGTGGCAGCAGTAGTAGTATCGGGCCCGGAGAACTGTTTTTT. It specifies CGSSSSIGPGELFF. The sequence is built from TRBV11-2 and TRBJ2-2, with the D segment identity uncertain. CDR1 and CDR2 were assigned from the germline V gene as SGHAT and FQNNGV. From its cysteine to its phenylalanine, the CDR3 spans 14 amino acids. The only DNA kept is the CDR3, 42 bases in frame from the first base.